Listed below are T cell receptor beta chains from one sample, sequenced in a study of blood T cell repertoires in COVID-19. Clones were sequenced by immunoSEQ multiplex PCR, and TCRdb holds only the in-frame ones, with some missing. The sample records some 120,000 clones, around three quarters being singletons. Sequenced input: peripheral blood. These TCRs come from a man between 35 and 55 years old with active or convalescent COVID-19. Each CDR3 is given with its conserved first and last residue. Fields, in order: CDR3 protein, CDR3 DNA, V gene, D gene, J gene, clone size. A D gene is named only where the DNA matches it firmly. The size entry is marked missing in some rows and otherwise reads once, few, many or a size class.

CASSEVKGSGGSYEQYF TGTGCCAGCAGTGAAGTAAAGGGTTCAGGGGGCTCCTACGAGCAGTACTTC TRBV25-1 TRBD1 TRBJ2-7 .
CASSVGPGTYNSPLHF TGTGCCAGCAGCGTAGGACCCGGGACCTATAATTCACCCCTCCACTTT TRBV9 . TRBJ1-6 .
CASSPMGGAEQFF TGTGCCAGCTCACCAATGGGGGGAGCTGAGCAGTTCTTC TRBV18 . TRBJ2-1 few
CSASGGPQAFF TGCAGTGCGTCAGGGGGCCCGCAAGCTTTCTTT TRBV20-1 TRBD1 TRBJ1-1 .
CASSLYLRVNTGELFF TGTGCCAGCAGTCTGTACCTACGGGTCAACACCGGGGAGCTGTTTTTT TRBV6-4 . TRBJ2-2 few
CASSYSGQGNTEAFF TGTGCCAGCAGTTACTCGGGACAGGGGAACACTGAAGCTTTCTTT TRBV6-5 TRBD1 TRBJ1-1 .
CAWSVSGGKAFF TGTGCCTGGAGTGTATCGGGGGGAAAAGCTTTCTTT TRBV30 . TRBJ1-1 .
CASSTRTGAGNTIYF TGTGCCAGCAGCACCCGGACAGGGGCTGGAAACACCATATATTTT TRBV7-9 TRBD1 TRBJ1-3 many
CASSFRVSSTDTQYF TGCGCCAGCAGCTTCCGGGTATCTAGCACAGATACGCAGTATTTT TRBV5-1 . TRBJ2-3 .
CASSLGGGLYEQYF TGTGCCAGCAGCTTAGGGGGGGGGCTCTACGAGCAGTACTTC TRBV7-2 . TRBJ2-7 many
CASGLVPPTPTNTGELFF TGTGCTAGTGGTTTGGTACCCCCGACACCGACGAACACCGGGGAGCTGTTTTTT TRBV12-5 . TRBJ2-2 .
CASSYSRGHGYTF TGTGCCAGCAGTTACTCGAGGGGACACGGCTACACCTTC TRBV6-5 . TRBJ1-2 .
CASSYDSRQQPQHF TGTGCCAGCAGTTATGACTCCCGCCAGCAGCCCCAGCATTTT TRBV27 . TRBJ1-5 .
CSVAGLNTEAFF TGCAGCGTCGCAGGGTTGAACACTGAAGCTTTCTTT TRBV29-1 . TRBJ1-1 .
CASREAETQYF TGCGCCAGCAGAGAGGCCGAGACCCAGTACTTC TRBV5-1 . TRBJ2-5 .
CASGFTRGTTTGELFF TGTGCTAGTGGCTTTACCAGAGGGACAACTACCGGGGAGCTGTTTTTT TRBV12-5 . TRBJ2-2 .
CASSSRVLNQPQHF TGTGCCAGCAGTTCGAGGGTTCTCAATCAGCCCCAGCATTTT TRBV27 . TRBJ1-5 .
CSVEMGRGTQYF TGCAGCGTTGAAATGGGTCGAGGGACCCAGTACTTC TRBV29-1 . TRBJ2-5 .
CASSLDGTSGSYEQYF TGTGCCAGCAGCTTAGATGGGACTAGCGGCTCCTACGAGCAGTACTTC TRBV11-3 TRBD2 TRBJ2-7 .
CASSGGGLIGYTF TGTGCCAGCAGTGGCGGGGGTTTAATTGGCTACACCTTC TRBV28 . TRBJ1-2 .
CASSKDPKTGYEQYF TGTGCCAGCAGCAAAGATCCTAAGACAGGCTACGAGCAGTACTTC TRBV21-1 . TRBJ2-7 .
CSANGAGTNLLEDTQYF TGCAGCGCGAACGGGGCGGGGACTAACCTTTTAGAGGATACGCAGTATTTT TRBV29-1 TRBD2 TRBJ2-3 .
CASRNQLAGVEYF TGTGCCAGCCGTAACCAGTTAGCGGGAGTGGAGTACTTC TRBV27 TRBD2 TRBJ2-7 .
CASSEAGRPPAFF TGTGCCAGCAGTGAAGCGGGCCGACCCCCGGCTTTCTTT TRBV6-1 . TRBJ1-1 .
CASSSPGLAGEIASYNEQFF TGTGCCAGCAGCTCCCCCGGTCTAGCGGGAGAAATCGCGTCCTACAATGAGCAGTTCTTC TRBV13 TRBD2 TRBJ2-1 once
CASSLGGLAGVKAQYF TGTGCCAGCAGCTTAGGGGGACTAGCGGGAGTAAAGGCGCAGTATTTT TRBV7-3 TRBD2 TRBJ2-3 .
CASSKARQVEGSGYTF TGTGCCAGCAGCAAAGCGCGCCAGGTCGAGGGAAGCGGCTACACCTTC TRBV21-1 . TRBJ1-2 .
CASSQEGASGGSYEQYF TGTGCCAGCAGCCAAGAAGGAGCTAGCGGGGGGTCCTACGAGCAGTACTTC TRBV4-2 TRBD2 TRBJ2-7 .
CASREAQGWTQYF TGTGCCAGCAGGGAAGCTCAGGGGTGGACCCAGTACTTC TRBV6-1 . TRBJ2-5 .
CASSVSSDTQYF TGTGCCAGCAGTGTTAGTTCAGATACGCAGTATTTT TRBV2 . TRBJ2-3 .
CASSLISAADTQYF TGTGCCAGCAGCTTGATTTCGGCGGCAGATACGCAGTATTTT TRBV5-4 . TRBJ2-3 few
CASSFNREHTGELFF TGTGCCAGCAGCTTCAACAGGGAGCACACCGGGGAGCTGTTTTTT TRBV7-2 . TRBJ2-2 .
CAISRDNSGNTIYF TGTGCCATCAGTCGGGACAACTCTGGAAACACCATATATTTT TRBV10-3 . TRBJ1-3 .
CASSEAVAGGRWEQYF TGTGCCAGCAGTGAAGCGGTGGCGGGAGGGCGGTGGGAGCAGTACTTC TRBV6-1 TRBD2 TRBJ2-7 once
CASSLTGTGTYGYTF TGTGCCAGCAGCTTGACCGGGACAGGGACATATGGCTACACCTTC TRBV5-5 TRBD1 TRBJ1-2 .
CASSYDRGNTIYF TGTGCCAGCAGTTACGACAGAGGAAACACCATATATTTT TRBV6-5 . TRBJ1-3 .
CASSFQRVHTDTQYF TGTGCCAGCAGTTTCCAGCGGGTCCACACAGATACGCAGTATTTT TRBV27 . TRBJ2-3 once
CASTFLGQGAYGYTF TGTGCCAGTACCTTTTTGGGACAGGGGGCCTATGGCTACACCTTC TRBV19 TRBD1 TRBJ1-2 .
CASSPLGDNTEAFF TGTGCCAGCAGTCCTTTAGGGGATAACACTGAAGCTTTCTTT TRBV28 . TRBJ1-1 few
CASSQGGGNQPQHF TGTGCCAGCTCACAGGGAGGGGGCAATCAGCCCCAGCATTTT TRBV2 . TRBJ1-5 .